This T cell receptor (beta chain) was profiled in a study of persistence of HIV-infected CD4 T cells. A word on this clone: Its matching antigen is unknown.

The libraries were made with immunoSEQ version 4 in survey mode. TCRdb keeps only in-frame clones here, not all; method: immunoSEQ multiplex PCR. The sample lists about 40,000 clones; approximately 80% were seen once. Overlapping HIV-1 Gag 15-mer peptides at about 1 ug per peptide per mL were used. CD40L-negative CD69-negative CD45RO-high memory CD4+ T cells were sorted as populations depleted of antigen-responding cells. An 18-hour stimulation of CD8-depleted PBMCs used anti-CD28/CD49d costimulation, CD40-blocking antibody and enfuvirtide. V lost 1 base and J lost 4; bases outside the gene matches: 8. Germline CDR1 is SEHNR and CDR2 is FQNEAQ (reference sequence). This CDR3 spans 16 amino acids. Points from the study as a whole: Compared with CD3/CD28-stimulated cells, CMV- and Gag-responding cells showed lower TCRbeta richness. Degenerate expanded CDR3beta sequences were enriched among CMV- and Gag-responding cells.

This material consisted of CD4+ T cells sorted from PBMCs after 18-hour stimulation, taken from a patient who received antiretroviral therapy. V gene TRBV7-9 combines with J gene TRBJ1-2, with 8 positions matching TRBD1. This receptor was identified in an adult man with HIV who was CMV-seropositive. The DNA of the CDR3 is TGTGCCAGCAGCTTAGGGGTGGACAGGGAAGTCTATGGCTACACCTTC. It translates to CASSLGVDREVYGYTF.